This T cell receptor beta chain emerged from a study of T cells in Graves' hyperthyroidism and ophthalmopathy (dated by TCRdb to between 2019 and 2020). At the level of the whole study: Peripheral blood was collected at initial diagnosis, before any treatment. To identify distinguishing TCR V-J signatures, a discovery cohort of around 98 patients was used, comprising 43 with Graves' ophthalmopathy and 55 to 65 with stable Graves' hyperthyroidism. Prospective prediction of ophthalmopathy was tested in an independent validation cohort of 18 to 20 hyperthyroidism patients and 15 to 17 patients who later progressed to ophthalmopathy. For training and testing, the roughly 100 patients in the discovery cohort were randomly divided in a 7:3 ratio. In more than five Graves' hyperthyroidism patients, the study also compared T-cell repertoires from thyroid tissue with T-cell repertoires from blood. Once sampling was done, hyperthyroidism patients were given methimazole at a starting dose of 30 mg daily, whereas ophthalmopathy patients were given high-dose intravenous methylprednisolone. The paper describes TCR Vbeta CDR3 sequencing of around 140 peripheral blood samples, made up of about 41 ophthalmopathy patients, over 70 hyperthyroidism patients and about 17 progressor patients.

Only a few counts were recorded for this clonotype. Its antigen remains undetermined. The input lacks base qualities; no much larger clone sits a single base away. The CDR3 contains 10 residues, cysteine and phenylalanine counted. Solely the CDR3 DNA is kept, with 30 bases framed from the first base. According to the germline V gene (reference sequence), CDR1 reads DFQATT and CDR2 reads SNEGSKA. Trimmed from V: 3 bases; trimmed from J: 9 bases; junction bases lacking a gene match: 0. The TCR beta CDR3 regions were amplified from RNA transcripts. The TCR CDR3 was subjected to a first round of RT-PCR using the HTBI primer set and the Qiagen OneStep RT-PCR kit. Libraries were constructed in a second round of multiplex PCR, after which size selection and purification were performed. The libraries were sequenced on an Illumina HiSeq2000 using paired-end 100 bp reads. As for how the authors treated the data: SOAPnuke was used to process the raw data, throwing out any read that contained adapters or uncalled bases, had a mean Phred below 15, or lacked an exact constant-primer or identifier match. High-quality paired reads were merged using COPE v1.2.5, and each unique nucleotide sequence was defined as a clonotype. MiTCR v1.1 was used to align clonotypes to the IMGT TRBV, TRBD and TRBJ reference segments. The analysis was restricted to V-J combinations with a frequency above 0.0001, which together covered 99% to 99.2% of the repertoires. A TCS score was defined as the ratio between F50 (clonal expansion) and ExV (chaos), using BLOSUM62-based TCRdist between CDR3 peptides within each V-J. Welch's t-statistics and random forest reduced around 520 V-J features to about 13, which were used in a naive Bayes classifier (R e1071). The public reads were run again by TCRdb, first through fastp at Q25 and then through MiXCR, and only productive beta chains were kept. Duplicate CDR3 protein sequences are folded into a single record with the most common DNA and genes. These V and J calls are TCRdb output, not the study's own analysis. The sample records about 500,000 distinct CDR3 sequences, over 15% of which are singletons. The ten top clones hold 15% to 20% of the sample.

What the authors observed across the whole study: Sample size was not statistically predetermined, and blinding of investigators to group allocation was not performed. Blood samples also contained most of the expanded thyroid clonotypes (frequency above 0.001), which suggests that blood repertoires may reflect thyroid immune responses. During validation, the model predicted progression to ophthalmopathy a median of approximately 6.5 months ahead of onset, with almost 71% sensitivity and about 75% specificity. In cross-validation, a model built on a 13 V-J signature told ophthalmopathy apart from stable hyperthyroidism with under 90% sensitivity and around 84% specificity, and in testing the same model reached 80%/75%.

Stable Graves' hyperthyroidism was defined as the absence of progression to ophthalmopathy over 18 months of follow-up. Hyperthyroidism patients were aged 18 to 65 years and newly diagnosed, with disease duration of less than 2 months. The study excluded patients with uncontrolled infections, other autoimmune diseases, pregnancy or lactation. Diagnoses were based on clinical symptoms, serum thyroxine and TRAb, thyroid ultrasound and orbital computed tomography. PBMCs were separated from under 12 ml of fresh peripheral blood using Ficoll-Paque density gradient centrifugation. Total RNA was extracted using Trizol reagent, and RNA quality was assessed on an Agilent 2100 Bioanalyzer.

The sequence is built from TRBV20-1 and TRBJ2-5, and TRBD2 aligns with 8 junction nucleotides. The TCR comes from a woman between 18 and 29 years old with Graves' hyperthyroidism. Sequenced sample: blood. The CDR3 protein sequence reads: CSASGGAQYF. The nucleotide sequence is TGCAGTGCTAGCGGGGGGGCCCAGTACTTC.